The following is a T cell receptor beta chain sequence with its context. Data came from immunoSEQ multiplex PCR; TCRdb stores just in-frame clones and leaves some out. The sample has about 90,000 clones, over 75% seen once. This CDR3 contains 14 residues. The V gene end was trimmed by 3 bases and the J gene end by 4 bases; junction bases not matched to a gene: 2. Germline loops: CDR1 LGHNA, CDR2 YSLEER. These data originate in a study of blood T cell repertoires in COVID-19. This clonotype was sampled from a human donor in a cohort sampled during active COVID-19. The material sequenced was peripheral blood. The rearrangement uses TRBV4-3 and TRBJ1-5; 8 positions agree with TRBD1. The CDR3 DNA follows: TGCGCCAGCAGCCATGGACAGGGTAATCAGCCCCAGCATTTT. Amino acids: CASSHGQGNQPQHF.